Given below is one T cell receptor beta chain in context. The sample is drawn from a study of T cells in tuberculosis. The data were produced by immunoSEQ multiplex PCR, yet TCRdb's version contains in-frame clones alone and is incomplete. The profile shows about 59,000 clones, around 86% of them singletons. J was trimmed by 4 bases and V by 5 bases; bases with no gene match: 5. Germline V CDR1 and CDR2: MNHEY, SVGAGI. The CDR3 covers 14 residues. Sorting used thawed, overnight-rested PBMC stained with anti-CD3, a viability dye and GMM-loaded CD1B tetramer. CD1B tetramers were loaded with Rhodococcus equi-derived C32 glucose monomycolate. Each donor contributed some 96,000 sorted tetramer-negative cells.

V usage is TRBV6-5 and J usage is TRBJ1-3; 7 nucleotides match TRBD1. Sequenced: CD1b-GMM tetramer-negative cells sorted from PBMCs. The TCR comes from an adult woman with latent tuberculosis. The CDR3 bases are TGTGCCAGCAGTGTTGACAGGGTCGGAAACACCATATATTTT. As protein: CASSVDRVGNTIYF.